This T cell receptor (beta chain) was captured by sequencing in a study of blood T cell repertoires in COVID-19. For the study at large: Samples representing acute and convalescent COVID-19 were sourced from the United States, Italy and Spain. T cells, B-cell-depleted T cells, or PBMCs provided the cDNA or gDNA that served as material.

Trimming shortened V by 6 bases and J by 4 bases, and 22 bases separated the two germline ends. The length of the CDR3 is 16 residues. Germline V lookup: CDR1 MDHEN, CDR2 SYDVKM. Original handling: Estimation of nucleated cell counts was performed using reference gene primer amplification. The repertoire was sequenced with immunoSEQ multiplex PCR; TCRdb's copy has only in-frame clones and lacks some. The V and J calls and the clone size are those of that table, but D and trimming were determined from the DNA. The sample records 95,000 to 120,000 clones, about 83% being singletons. This sequence joins TRBV28 and TRBJ2-7, with D possibly TRBD2 on 7 matching bases. This clonotype was sampled from a woman aged 70 to 79 with acute or convalescent COVID-19. The sequencing input was peripheral blood. The CDR3 DNA sequence: TGTGCCAGCAGCTTGGGGGGGGCTGGGGGAAAATACGAGCAGTACTTC. It yields the protein CASSLGGAGGKYEQYF.